The T cell receptor (beta chain) described here comes from a study of blood T cell repertoires in COVID-19 (dated by TCRdb to 2020 to 2021). A note on the overall study: Samples from collaborators originated in the United States, Italy and Spain and spanned both the acute and convalescent phases of COVID-19. The repertoires were released in a freely available public database meant as a resource for research on the immune response to SARS-CoV-2. A de-identified subject ID, COVID-19 status, age in years and sex were almost always included in the sample metadata. The prospective study material was composed of cDNA or gDNA derived from T cells, B-cell-depleted T cells, or PBMCs. The dataset comprised deeply sampled blood TCRbeta repertoires from subjects exposed to, actively infected with, or recovered from COVID-19. Where available, HLA class I and class II types were taken from metadata supplied by the sample provider and were not determined by assay-based typing. The samples were drawn from two sources: the first 160 participants of the ongoing ImmuneRACE study, and 1,200 or so subjects contributed by 6 global collaborators. The full study reports these points: How much clinical and demographic metadata was included differed by source and by participant, and the metadata was provided uncurated.

Participants in the prospective study were aged 18 to 89 years, lived in under 30 United States geographic areas, and enrolled through a virtual design. In the prospective study, cohorts were assigned on the basis of participant-reported clinical history obtained from a screening survey and a study questionnaire. Recovered participants in ImmuneRACE Cohort 3 were defined as having two consecutive negative NP/OP PCR tests, clearance from a healthcare professional, or resolution of symptoms. Mobile phlebotomists in the prospective study collected whole blood, serum and a nasopharyngeal or oropharyngeal swab from every participant. Participants in the prospective study had the option to provide additional blood draws and questionnaires over an approximately 2-month period. Before DNA extraction, blood samples from the prospective study were shipped at room temperature or frozen. Turning to this clone: It lacks a known antigen. Base-call qualities are not available, and no considerably larger clone is one nucleotide away.

Reading from cysteine to phenylalanine, the CDR3 counts 11 amino acids. The sequence is cut down to CDR3 DNA, 33 bases in frame from base 1. A distance of 13 bases separates the germline ends of V and J, which lose 3 bases and 14 bases respectively. For CDR1 and CDR2, the germline V gene (reference sequence) lists LNHDA and SQIVND. TCRbeta CDR3 regions were amplified from genomic DNA using the immunoSEQ Assay, a bias-controlled multiplex PCR. The study's own analysis went as follows. Within the assay, amplification of reference gene primers was used to estimate how many nucleated cells each sample contained. To quantify the absolute abundance of each unique TCRbeta CDR3 rearrangement, sequence reads were collapsed and filtered. For each sample, productive Simpson clonality was calculated as the square root of Simpson's diversity index over productive rearrangements. The table comes from immuneACCESS by way of TCRdb, which keeps in-frame sequences with V and J called. Part of the clones is missing from these tables; in studies checked, under half for an unresolved V gene and the rest for unknown reasons. V, J and clone size are taken as reported in that table, and D and trimming were inferred from the DNA itself. This sample holds about 300,000 clones; around 84% were observed only once. Of the sample, 4% to 5% falls within the top ten clones.

This chain joins TRBV19 to TRBJ1-1; 6 matching bases give a weak D call of TRBD1. Sequenced material: PBMCs or T cells enriched from blood (not recorded which). This TCR was sampled from a man aged 25 to 45 who had recovered from COVID-19. The CDR3 protein: CASSINRVAFF. The DNA is as follows: TGTGCCAGTAGTATCAACAGGGTTGCCTTCTTT.